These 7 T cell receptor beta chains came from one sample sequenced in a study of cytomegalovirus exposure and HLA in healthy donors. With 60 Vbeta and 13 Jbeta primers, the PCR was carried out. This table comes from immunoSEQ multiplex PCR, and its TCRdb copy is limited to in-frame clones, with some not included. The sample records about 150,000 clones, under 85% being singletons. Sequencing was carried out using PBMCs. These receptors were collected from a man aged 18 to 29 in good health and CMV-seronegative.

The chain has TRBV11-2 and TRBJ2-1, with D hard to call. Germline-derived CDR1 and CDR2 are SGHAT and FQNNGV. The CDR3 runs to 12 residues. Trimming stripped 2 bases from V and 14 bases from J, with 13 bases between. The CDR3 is CASSLLAGSEFF. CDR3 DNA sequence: TGTGCCAGCAGCTTACTGGCAGGAAGTGAGTTCTTC. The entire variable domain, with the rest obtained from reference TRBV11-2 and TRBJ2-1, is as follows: EAGVAQSPRYKIIEKRQSVAFWCNPISGHATLYWYQQILGQGPKLLIQFQNNGVVDDSQLPKDRFSAERLKGVDSTLKIQPAKLEDSAVYLCASSLLAGSEFFGPGTRLTVL.

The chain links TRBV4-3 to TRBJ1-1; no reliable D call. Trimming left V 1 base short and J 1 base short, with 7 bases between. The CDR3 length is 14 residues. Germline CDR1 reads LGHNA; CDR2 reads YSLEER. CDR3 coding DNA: TGCGCCAGCAGCCAAGGTTACACGAACACTGAAGCTTTCTTT. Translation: CASSQGYTNTEAFF.

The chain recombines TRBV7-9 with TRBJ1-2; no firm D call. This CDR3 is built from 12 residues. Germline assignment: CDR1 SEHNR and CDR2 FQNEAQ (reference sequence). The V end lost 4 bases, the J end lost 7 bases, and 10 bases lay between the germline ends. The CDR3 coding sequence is TGTGCCAGCAGCTCACTACGATTTGGCTACACCTTC. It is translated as CASSSLRFGYTF.

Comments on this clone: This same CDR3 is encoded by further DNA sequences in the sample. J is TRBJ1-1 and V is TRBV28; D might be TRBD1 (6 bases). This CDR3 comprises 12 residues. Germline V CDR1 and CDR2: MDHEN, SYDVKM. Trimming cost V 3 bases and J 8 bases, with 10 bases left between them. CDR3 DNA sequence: TGTGCCAGCAGTTTGGGCCAGGGGGAAGCTTTCTTT. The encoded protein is CASSLGQGEAFF.

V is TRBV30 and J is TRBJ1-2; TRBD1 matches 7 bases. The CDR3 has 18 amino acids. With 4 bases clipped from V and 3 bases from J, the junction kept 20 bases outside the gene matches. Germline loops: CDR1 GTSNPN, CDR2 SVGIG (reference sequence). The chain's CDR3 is CAWTGTRDSPSMDYGYTF. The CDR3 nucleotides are TGTGCCTGGACCGGAACCAGGGACAGTCCCTCTATGGACTATGGCTACACCTTC.

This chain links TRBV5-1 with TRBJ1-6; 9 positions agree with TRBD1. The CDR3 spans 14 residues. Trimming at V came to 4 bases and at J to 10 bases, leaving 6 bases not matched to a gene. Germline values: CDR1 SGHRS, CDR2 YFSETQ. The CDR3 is CASSLQGAGSPLHF. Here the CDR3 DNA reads TGCGCCAGCAGCCTACAGGGGGCGGGCTCACCCCTCCACTTT.

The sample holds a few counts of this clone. The CDR3 DNA reads TGCGCCAGCAGCCGAAGCGGGACAGGGGCCTCCGGTGGCTATGGCTACACCTTC. It yields the protein CASSRSGTGASGGYGYTF. The chain joins TRBV5-1 to TRBJ1-2; TRBD1 matches at 10 bases. CDR1 is SGHRS and CDR2 is YFSETQ in the germline V gene. J gave up 4 bases and V 4 bases, and 16 bases lay outside the gene matches. The CDR3 totals 18 residues.